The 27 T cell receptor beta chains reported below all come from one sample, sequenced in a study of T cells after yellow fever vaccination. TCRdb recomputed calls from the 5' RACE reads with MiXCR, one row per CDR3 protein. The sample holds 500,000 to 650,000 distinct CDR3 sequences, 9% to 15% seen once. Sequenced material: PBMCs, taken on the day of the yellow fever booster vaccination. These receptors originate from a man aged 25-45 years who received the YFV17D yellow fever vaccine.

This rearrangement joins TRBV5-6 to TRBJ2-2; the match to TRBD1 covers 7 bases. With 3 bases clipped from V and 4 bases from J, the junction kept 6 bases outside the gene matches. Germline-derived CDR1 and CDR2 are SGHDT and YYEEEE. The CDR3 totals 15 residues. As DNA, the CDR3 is TGTGCCAGCAGCTCAGACAGGGTTGGCACCGGGGAGCTGTTTTTT. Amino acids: CASSSDRVGTGELFF.

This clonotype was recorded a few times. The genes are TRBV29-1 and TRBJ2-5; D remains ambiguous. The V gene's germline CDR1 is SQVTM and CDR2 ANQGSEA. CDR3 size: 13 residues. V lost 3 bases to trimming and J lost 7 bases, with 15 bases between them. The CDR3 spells CSVDISLDGTQYF. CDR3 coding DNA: TGCAGCGTTGATATCTCGCTAGATGGGACCCAGTACTTC.

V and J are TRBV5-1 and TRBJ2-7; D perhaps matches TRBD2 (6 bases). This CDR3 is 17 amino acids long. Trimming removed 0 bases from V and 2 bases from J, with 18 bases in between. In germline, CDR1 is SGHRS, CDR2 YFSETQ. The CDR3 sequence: CASSLAVLAGTPYEQYF. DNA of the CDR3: TGCGCCAGCAGCTTGGCTGTGTTGGCGGGAACTCCCTACGAGCAGTACTTC.

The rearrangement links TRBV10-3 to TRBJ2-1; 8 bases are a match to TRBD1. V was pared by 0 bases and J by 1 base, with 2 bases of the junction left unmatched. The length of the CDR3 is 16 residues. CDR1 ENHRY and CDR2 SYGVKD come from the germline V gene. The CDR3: CAISESGDRSYNEQFF. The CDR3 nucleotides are TGTGCCATCAGTGAGTCGGGGGACAGGTCCTACAATGAGCAGTTCTTC.

CDR3 DNA sequence: TGCAGTGCTAGAGATTTGAAGCGGGAGGCCGGGGGCGAGCAGTACTTC. It translates to CSARDLKREAGGEQYF. This chain uses TRBV20-1 with TRBJ2-7; TRBD2 matches 9 bases. Germline-derived CDR1 and CDR2 are DFQATT and SNEGSKA (reference sequence). The V segment lost 0 bases and the J segment 6 bases; nucleotides outside the gene matches: 12. The CDR3 spans 16 residues.

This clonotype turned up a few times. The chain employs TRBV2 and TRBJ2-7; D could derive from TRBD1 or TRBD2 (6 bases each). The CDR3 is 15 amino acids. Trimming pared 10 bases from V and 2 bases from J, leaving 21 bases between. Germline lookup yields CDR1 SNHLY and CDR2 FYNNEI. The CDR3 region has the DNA TGTGCCATTACTCAGTCGAGAAGGGGGGCCTACGAGCAGTACTTC. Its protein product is CAITQSRRGAYEQYF.

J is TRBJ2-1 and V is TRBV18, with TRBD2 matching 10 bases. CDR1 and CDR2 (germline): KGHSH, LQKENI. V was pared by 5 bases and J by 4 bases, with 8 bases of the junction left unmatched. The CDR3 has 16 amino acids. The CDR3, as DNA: TGTGCCAGCTCATTCCAACTAGCGGGAAATTACAATGAGCAGTTCTTC. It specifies CASSFQLAGNYNEQFF.

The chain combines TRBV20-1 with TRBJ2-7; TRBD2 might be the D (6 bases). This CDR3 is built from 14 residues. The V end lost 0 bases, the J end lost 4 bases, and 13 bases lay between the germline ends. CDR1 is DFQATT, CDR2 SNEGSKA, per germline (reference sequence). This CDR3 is CSAREVTGLYEQYF. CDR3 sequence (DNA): TGCAGTGCTAGAGAAGTTACAGGACTATACGAGCAGTACTTC.

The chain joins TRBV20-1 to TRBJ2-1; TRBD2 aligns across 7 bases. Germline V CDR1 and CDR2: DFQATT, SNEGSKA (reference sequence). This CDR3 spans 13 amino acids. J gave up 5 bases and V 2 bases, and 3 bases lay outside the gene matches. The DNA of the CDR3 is TGCAGTGCTAGATGGCTAGCGGACAATGAGCAGTTCTTC. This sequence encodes CSARWLADNEQFF.

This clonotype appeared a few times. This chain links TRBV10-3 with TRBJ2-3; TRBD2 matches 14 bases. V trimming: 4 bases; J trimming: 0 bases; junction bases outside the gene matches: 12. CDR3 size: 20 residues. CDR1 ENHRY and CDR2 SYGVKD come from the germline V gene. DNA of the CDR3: TGTGCCATCAGTGCGACTAGCGGGAGGGCGGGTAGAGTTAGCACAGATACGCAGTATTTT. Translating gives CAISATSGRAGRVSTDTQYF.

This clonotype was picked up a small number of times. This chain's CDR3 is CASSPPQGARTDTQYF. The DNA of the CDR3 is TGTGCCAGCAGTCCCCCCCAGGGGGCTCGCACAGATACGCAGTATTTT. V usage is TRBV28 and J usage is TRBJ2-3, with 8 bases matching TRBD1. Germline lookup yields CDR1 MDHEN and CDR2 SYDVKM. V dropped 5 bases and J dropped 1; count of bases not matched to a gene: 8. The CDR3 spans 16 residues.

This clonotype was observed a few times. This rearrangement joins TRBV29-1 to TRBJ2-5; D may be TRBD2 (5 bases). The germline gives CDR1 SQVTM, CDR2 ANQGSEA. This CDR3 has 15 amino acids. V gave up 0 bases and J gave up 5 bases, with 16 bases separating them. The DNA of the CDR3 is TGCAGCGTTGAAGATGAGAGCGGCCGGAGGGAGACCCAGTACTTC. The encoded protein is CSVEDESGRRETQYF.

The CDR3 bases are TGTGCCAGCAGCTGGCAGGGTCAGCCCCAGCATTTT. Translation gives CASSWQGQPQHF. The chain joins TRBV5-6 to TRBJ1-5; D is perhaps TRBD1 (5 bases). Trimming cost V 3 bases and J 6 bases, with 7 bases left between them. CDR1 is SGHDT and CDR2 is YYEEEE in the germline V gene. The CDR3 has 12 residues.

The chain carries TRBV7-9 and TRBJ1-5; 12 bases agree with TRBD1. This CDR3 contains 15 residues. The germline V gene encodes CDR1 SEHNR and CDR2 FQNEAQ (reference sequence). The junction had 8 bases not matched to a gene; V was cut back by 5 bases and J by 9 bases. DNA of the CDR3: TGTGCCAGCAGCACCGGGACAGGGGGCAGTGGGCCCCAGCATTTT. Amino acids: CASSTGTGGSGPQHF.

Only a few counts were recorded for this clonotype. As DNA, the CDR3 is TGTGCCAGCAGTTGGACAGGGGCGAATGAAAAACTGTTTTTT. Amino acid sequence: CASSWTGANEKLFF. The genes are TRBV12-3 or TRBV12-4 and TRBJ1-4; 9 nucleotides line up with TRBD1. Trimming took 4 bases from V and 5 from J; bases not matched to a gene: 2. This CDR3 contains 14 residues.

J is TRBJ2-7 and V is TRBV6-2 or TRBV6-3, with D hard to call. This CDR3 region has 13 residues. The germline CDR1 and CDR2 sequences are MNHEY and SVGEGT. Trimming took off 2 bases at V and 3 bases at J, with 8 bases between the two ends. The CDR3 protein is CASSYGRHYEQYF. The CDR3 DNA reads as TGTGCCAGCAGTTACGGACGGCACTACGAGCAGTACTTC.

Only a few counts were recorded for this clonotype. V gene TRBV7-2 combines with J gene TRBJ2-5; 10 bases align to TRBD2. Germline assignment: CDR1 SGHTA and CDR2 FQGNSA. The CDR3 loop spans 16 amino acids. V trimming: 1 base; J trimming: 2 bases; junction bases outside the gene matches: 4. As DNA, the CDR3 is TGTGCCAGCAGCTTAGGTGGAGCGGGAGGGCAAGAGACCCAGTACTTC. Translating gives CASSLGGAGGQETQYF. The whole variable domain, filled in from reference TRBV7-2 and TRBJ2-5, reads GAGVSQSPSNKVTEKGKDVELRCDPISGHTALYWYRQSLGQGLEFLIYFQGNSAPDKSGLPSDRFSAERTGGSVSTLTIQRTQQEDSAVYLCASSLGGAGGQETQYFGPGTRLLVL.

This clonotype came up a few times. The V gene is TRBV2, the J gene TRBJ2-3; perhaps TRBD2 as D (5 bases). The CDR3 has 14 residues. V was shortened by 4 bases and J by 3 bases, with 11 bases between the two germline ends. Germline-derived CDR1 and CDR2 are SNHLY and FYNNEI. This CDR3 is CASSGVTKTDTQYF. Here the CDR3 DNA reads TGTGCCAGCAGTGGGGTGACTAAAACAGATACGCAGTATTTT.

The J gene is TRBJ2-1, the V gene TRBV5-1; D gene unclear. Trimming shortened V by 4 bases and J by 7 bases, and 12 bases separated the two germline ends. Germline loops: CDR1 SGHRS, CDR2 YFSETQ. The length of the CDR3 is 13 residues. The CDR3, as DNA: TGCGCCAGCAGCCTCGACATCGGGAATGAGCAGTTCTTC. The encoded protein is CASSLDIGNEQFF.

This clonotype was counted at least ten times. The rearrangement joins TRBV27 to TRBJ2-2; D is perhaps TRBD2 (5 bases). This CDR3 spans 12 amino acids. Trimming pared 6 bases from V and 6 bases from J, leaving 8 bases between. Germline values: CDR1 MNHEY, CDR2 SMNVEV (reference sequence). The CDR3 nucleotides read TGTGCCAGCAGCTTGAGGGCCGGGGAGCTGTTTTTT. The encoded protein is CASSLRAGELFF.

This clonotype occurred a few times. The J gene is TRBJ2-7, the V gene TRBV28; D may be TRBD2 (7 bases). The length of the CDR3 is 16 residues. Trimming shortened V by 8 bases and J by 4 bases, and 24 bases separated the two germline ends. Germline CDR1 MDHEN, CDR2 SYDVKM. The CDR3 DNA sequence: TGTGCCAGCCGGGCCAGCTTAGCGGGCCAGGGGTACGAGCAGTACTTC. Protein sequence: CASRASLAGQGYEQYF.

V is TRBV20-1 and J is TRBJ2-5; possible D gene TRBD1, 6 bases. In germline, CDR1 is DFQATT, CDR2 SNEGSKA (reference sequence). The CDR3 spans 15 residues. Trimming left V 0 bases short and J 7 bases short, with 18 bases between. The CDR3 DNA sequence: TGCAGTGCTAGAGAATCACAGGGTTTGGGCACGACCCAGTACTTC. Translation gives CSARESQGLGTTQYF.

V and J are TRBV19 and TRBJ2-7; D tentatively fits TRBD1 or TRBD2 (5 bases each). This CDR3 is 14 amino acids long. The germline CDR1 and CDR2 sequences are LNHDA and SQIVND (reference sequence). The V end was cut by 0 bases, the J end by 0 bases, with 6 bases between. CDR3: CASSIEGRSYEQYF. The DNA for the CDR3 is TGTGCCAGTAGTATAGAGGGACGCTCCTACGAGCAGTACTTC. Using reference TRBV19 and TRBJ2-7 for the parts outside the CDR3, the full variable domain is DGGITQSPKYLFRKEGQNVTLSCEQNLNHDAMYWYRQDPGQGLRLIYYSQIVNDFQKGDIAEGYSVSREKKESFPLTVTSAQKNPTAFYLCASSIEGRSYEQYFGPGTRLTVT.

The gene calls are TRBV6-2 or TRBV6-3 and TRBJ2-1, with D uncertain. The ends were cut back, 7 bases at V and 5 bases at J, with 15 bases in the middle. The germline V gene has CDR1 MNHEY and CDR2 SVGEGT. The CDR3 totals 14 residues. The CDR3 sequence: CASTKTPLNNEQFF. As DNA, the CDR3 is TGTGCCAGCACCAAGACTCCTCTAAACAATGAGCAGTTCTTC.

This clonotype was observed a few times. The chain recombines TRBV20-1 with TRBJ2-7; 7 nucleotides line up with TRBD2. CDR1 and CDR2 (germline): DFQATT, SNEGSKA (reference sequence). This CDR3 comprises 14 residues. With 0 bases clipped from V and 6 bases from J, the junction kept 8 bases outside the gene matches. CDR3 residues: CSARDPASGFEQYF. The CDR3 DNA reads TGCAGTGCTAGAGATCCGGCTAGCGGATTCGAGCAGTACTTC.

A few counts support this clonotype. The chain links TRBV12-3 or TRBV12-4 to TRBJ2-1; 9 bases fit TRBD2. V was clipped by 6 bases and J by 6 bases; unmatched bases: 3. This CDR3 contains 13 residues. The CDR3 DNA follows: TGTGCCAGCAGGCTAGCGGGAAGCAATGAGCAGTTCTTC. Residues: CASRLAGSNEQFF.

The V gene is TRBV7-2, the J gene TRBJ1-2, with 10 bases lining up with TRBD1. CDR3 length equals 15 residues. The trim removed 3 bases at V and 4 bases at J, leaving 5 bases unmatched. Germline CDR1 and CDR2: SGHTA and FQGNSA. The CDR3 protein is CASSFRTGGLYGYTF. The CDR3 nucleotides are TGTGCCAGCAGCTTCCGGACAGGGGGGCTCTATGGCTACACCTTC.